Presented here are 16 T cell receptor beta chains from one specimen sequenced in a study of blood T cell repertoires in COVID-19. The table came from immunoSEQ multiplex PCR; TCRdb's copy has only in-frame clones and leaves some out. The sample shows approximately 68,000 clones, 75% to 90% of them seen only once. Sequenced material: peripheral blood. Receptor source: a woman older than 75 with active or convalescent COVID-19.

This sequence joins TRBV11-3 and TRBJ2-2; 10 nucleotides line up with TRBD2. This CDR3 is built from 15 residues. CDR1 SGHNT and CDR2 YENEEA come from the germline V gene. J was trimmed by 4 bases and V by 6 bases; bases with no gene match: 5. The CDR3 loop is CASRGASGSTGELFF. CDR3 nucleotides: TGTGCCAGCAGAGGAGCTAGCGGGAGCACCGGGGAGCTGTTTTTT.

This chain links TRBV7-2 with TRBJ2-2, with 7 bases aligning to TRBD2. The CDR3 runs 16 residues. Germline CDR1 is SGHTA and CDR2 is FQGNSA. Unmatched junction bases numbered 8, after V lost 7 bases and J lost 0 bases. CDR3 loop: CASTQFGGTNTGELFF. The CDR3 DNA sequence: TGTGCCAGCACCCAGTTCGGGGGGACGAACACCGGGGAGCTGTTTTTT.

The chain recombines TRBV18 with TRBJ1-1, with D tentatively TRBD1 (6 bases). The CDR3 has 12 residues. V lost 2 bases to trimming and J lost 8 bases, with 9 bases between them. Per the germline V gene, CDR1 is KGHSH and CDR2 is LQKENI. The CDR3, as DNA: TGTGCCAGCTCACCAGACCAGGGGGAAGCTTTCTTT. Its protein is CASSPDQGEAFF.

This clone was picked up one time. The chain carries TRBV24-1 and TRBJ2-7, with 7 bases aligning to TRBD1. The junction had 3 bases not matched to a gene; V was cut back by 9 bases and J by 5 bases. The CDR3 length is 11 residues. Looked up from germline, CDR1 is KGHDR and CDR2 is SFDVKD. The DNA for the CDR3 is TGTGCCACCGAAGACAGGGACGAGCAGTACTTC. Residues: CATEDRDEQYF.

This sequence joins TRBV5-8 and TRBJ1-6; D is unresolved. The CDR3 is 16 residues long. V dropped 5 bases and J dropped 0 bases, with 12 bases sitting between them. Germline CDR1 and CDR2: SGHTS and YDEGEE. This CDR3 reads CASRLAESSYNSPLHF. In DNA, the CDR3 is TGTGCCAGCAGACTCGCGGAAAGCTCCTATAATTCACCCCTCCACTTT.

V gene TRBV7-3 combines with J gene TRBJ2-2, with TRBD1 identical over 8 bases. In germline, CDR1 is SGHTA, CDR2 FQGTGA. After removal of 6 bases from V and 0 bases from J, the junction contained 6 bases not matched to a gene. This CDR3 spans 16 amino acids. CDR3 amino acids: CASSFAGGANTGELFF. The CDR3 coding sequence is TGTGCCAGCAGTTTTGCAGGGGGCGCGAACACCGGGGAGCTGTTTTTT.

This clone was detected once. V is TRBV7-2 and J is TRBJ1-2; D perhaps matches TRBD1 (6 bases). CDR1 is SGHTA, CDR2 FQGNSA, per germline. This CDR3 region has 15 residues. Trimming took off 2 bases at V and 4 bases at J, with 14 bases between the two ends. The CDR3 region is CASSLTLLGAYGYTF. CDR3 coding DNA: TGTGCCAGCAGCTTAACCCTTTTGGGGGCCTATGGCTACACCTTC.

This rearrangement joins TRBV18 to TRBJ1-5, with D tentatively TRBD1 (5 bases). Germline CDR1 is KGHSH and CDR2 is LQKENI. The V end was cut by 3 bases, the J end by 7 bases, with 13 bases between. This CDR3 contains 14 residues. DNA of the CDR3: TGTGCCAGCTCACCCCCAGGGCTAGGACAGCCCCAGCATTTT. Protein: CASSPPGLGQPQHF.

A few counts support this clone. The gene calls are TRBV28 and TRBJ1-2; D is undetermined. This CDR3 is 15 amino acids long. The V end lost 1 base, the J end lost 3 bases, and 12 bases lay between the germline ends. CDR1 and CDR2 from the germline V gene are MDHEN and SYDVKM. The DNA of the CDR3 is TGTGCCAGCAGTTTATTGGGGAGTGGGGACTATGGCTACACCTTC. Its translation is CASSLLGSGDYGYTF.

The chain recombines TRBV6-5 with TRBJ2-7; perhaps TRBD1 as D (5 bases). Germline V gene sequence: CDR1 MNHEY, CDR2 SVGAGI. V lost 2 bases and J 5 bases, leaving 7 bases between the germline ends. The CDR3 sequence is 12 residues long. CDR3 region: CASSYEGDEQYF. CDR3 DNA: TGTGCCAGCAGTTACGAAGGGGACGAGCAGTACTTC.

The chain is built from TRBV2 and TRBJ1-1; a weak D match, TRBD1 (6 bases). V was clipped by 8 bases and J by 10 bases, with 20 bases between them. This CDR3 spans 13 amino acids. Germline V lookup: CDR1 SNHLY, CDR2 FYNNEI. The CDR3 reads CASCQGFIGGAFF. The CDR3 DNA reads as TGTGCCAGCTGCCAGGGATTCATAGGGGGAGCTTTCTTT. Drawing the rest from reference TRBV2 and TRBJ1-1, the complete variable domain is EPEVTQTPSHQVTQMGQEVILRCVPISNHLYFYWYRQILGQKVEFLVSFYNNEISEKSEIFDDQFSVERPDGSNFTLKIRSTKLEDSAMYFCASCQGFIGGAFFGQGTRLTVV.

J is TRBJ2-3 and V is TRBV6-5, with 7 positions matching TRBD2. The CDR3 consists of 14 residues. V was pared by 2 bases and J by 1 base, with 0 bases of the junction left unmatched. The germline CDR1 and CDR2 sequences are MNHEY and SVGAGI. The CDR3 region is CASSYGGGTDTQYF. Here the CDR3 DNA reads TGTGCCAGCAGTTACGGGGGGGGCACAGATACGCAGTATTTT.

This clone was seen more than once but under ten times. The chain couples TRBV6-5 to TRBJ2-7; 11 positions agree with TRBD1. Per germline, CDR1 MNHEY and CDR2 SVGAGI. The CDR3 contains 14 residues. The V gene end was trimmed by 6 bases and the J gene end by 3 bases; junction bases not matched to a gene: 4. DNA of the CDR3: TGTGCCAGCAGCGGGACAGGGGGGGACTACGAGCAGTACTTC. Amino acid sequence: CASSGTGGDYEQYF.

The chain couples TRBV12-3 or TRBV12-4 to TRBJ2-1; D uncertain. V was cut by 6 bases and J by 5 bases, with 11 bases left in between. The CDR3 is 13 residues long. The CDR3, as DNA: TGTGCCAGCAGCCCGAGTCAAAACAATGAGCAGTTCTTC. Translation gives CASSPSQNNEQFF.

The chain couples TRBV15 to TRBJ1-2; D may be TRBD1 (5 bases). Germline CDR1 and CDR2: LNHNV and YYDKDF (reference sequence). V shed 8 bases and J shed 4 bases, with 14 bases lying between them. The CDR3 has 13 residues. CDR3 residues: CATSTGGVYGYTF. CDR3 sequence (DNA): TGTGCCACCTCTACCGGGGGGGTCTATGGCTACACCTTC.

CDR3 nucleotides: TGTGCCAGCAGCCCTCGTGAGCGGGGGGCCTACAATGAGCAGTTCTTC. This gives the protein CASSPRERGAYNEQFF. This chain connects TRBV7-2 to TRBJ2-1, with 9 bases matching TRBD2. The CDR3 is 16 residues long. Germline values: CDR1 SGHTA, CDR2 FQGNSA. The J segment lost 2 bases and the V segment lost 5 bases, leaving 7 bases of the junction unmatched.